The rows below give T cell receptor beta chains drawn from one sample of a study of blood T cells in healthy people across ages. In TCRdb, the 5' RACE reads were re-called with MiXCR into one record per CDR3 protein. The sample holds roughly 2 million distinct CDR3 sequences, around 48% seen once. Material for sequencing was blood. The receptors were gathered from a woman aged 40 to 50 in good health. The CDR3 runs from the conserved cysteine through the conserved F or W. Fields, in order: clone size, V gene, D gene, J gene, CDR3 DNA, CDR3 protein. The D gene is left open where the match is weak. Rows give clone size only sometimes, using once, few, many, or a class for an expanded clone.

>-|TRBV9|-|TRBJ1-6
TGTGCCAGCAGCGCCGGGACAATTGATAATTCACCCCTCCACTTT
CASSAGTIDNSPLHF
>once|TRBV20-1|TRBD2|TRBJ2-1
TGCAGTGCTAGGCCGGGACTAGCTGTCTACAATGAGCAGTTCTTC
CSARPGLAVYNEQFF
>-|TRBV7-2|TRBD1|TRBJ1-2
TGTGCCAGCAGCGGGCGGGACAGGTCTAACTATGGCTACACCTTC
CASSGRDRSNYGYTF
>-|TRBV9|TRBD1|TRBJ1-2
TGTGCCAGCAGCGCGGGTAGGGACAGCTCAATCTATGGCTACACCTTC
CASSAGRDSSIYGYTF
>-|TRBV4-3|-|TRBJ2-1
TGCGCCAGCAGCCAAGAGTTCTGGGATGAGCAGTTCTTC
CASSQEFWDEQFF
>-|TRBV20-1|-|TRBJ1-2
TGCAGTGCGATCTCAGACAGGACCCTAGGCTATGGCTACACCTTC
CSAISDRTLGYGYTF
>-|TRBV29-1|-|TRBJ2-1
TGCAGCGTTGAAGACAGGCTTAATGAGCAGTTCTTC
CSVEDRLNEQFF
>few|TRBV5-1|TRBD1|TRBJ2-5
TGCGCCAGCAGCTGGGCCGGGACAGGAGTAGAGACCCAGTACTTC
CASSWAGTGVETQYF
>-|TRBV11-1|-|TRBJ1-2
TGTGCCAGCAGCCCGGCCCATGCCTATGGCTACACCTTC
CASSPAHAYGYTF
>few|TRBV5-1|-|TRBJ2-7
TGCGCCAGCAGAGATAACGTGGCAGCGAACTCCCACGAGCAGTACTTC
CASRDNVAANSHEQYF
>few|TRBV20-1|-|TRBJ1-2
TGCAGTGCTTATATACAGGGTGGTGACTATGGCTACACCTTC
CSAYIQGGDYGYTF
>few|TRBV4-2|-|TRBJ2-3
TGTGCCAGCAGCCAAGACCCTGTTATCCATAGCACAGATACGCAGTATTTT
CASSQDPVIHSTDTQYF
>once|TRBV10-1|-|TRBJ2-7
TGCGCCAGGCAGCAGGACCTAGCCTACGAGCAGTACTTC
CARQQDLAYEQYF
>-|TRBV2|-|TRBJ2-2
TGTGCCAGCAGTGCAGGGTTCATCGGGGAGCTGTTTTTT
CASSAGFIGELFF
>-|TRBV7-2|TRBD1|TRBJ2-7
TGTGCCAGCAGCTTTATGGGACAGGGGGTTCACGAGCAGTACTTC
CASSFMGQGVHEQYF
>-|TRBV20-1|-|TRBJ2-5
TGCAGTGCCCCCTTAGAGGGGCGAGAACAAACCCAGTACTTC
CSAPLEGREQTQYF
>-|TRBV4-3|TRBD2|TRBJ2-5
TGCGCCAGCAGCCCAGGACTAGCGGGGGGATATGAGACCCAGTACTTC
CASSPGLAGGYETQYF
>-|TRBV5-6|-|TRBJ2-7
TGTGCCAGCACCCCCGGCACTTCCTACGAGCAGTACTTC
CASTPGTSYEQYF
>few|TRBV12-3/TRBV12-4|-|TRBJ2-7
TGTGCCAGCAGAAGAGACAGGACCGGCGAGCAGTACTTC
CASRRDRTGEQYF
>many|TRBV29-1|-|TRBJ2-1
TGCAGCGCCCCCGGGGGGCATGGTGAGCAGTTCTTC
CSAPGGHGEQFF
>-|TRBV5-1|-|TRBJ1-1
TGCGCCAGCAGCTTGGCCCCCGAAGGGAGGGACACTGAAGCTTTCTTT
CASSLAPEGRDTEAFF
>-|TRBV10-3|TRBD2|TRBJ2-3
TGTGCCATCAGTGAGCCTAGCGGGAGCCCAATAGGGGGAGATACGCAGTATTTT
CAISEPSGSPIGGDTQYF
>-|TRBV5-1|TRBD2|TRBJ2-6
TGCGCCAGCAGCTTGAATTATCGGACTAGCGGGGGGGCCTTCACTGGGGCCAACGTCCTGACTTTC
CASSLNYRTSGGAFTGANVLTF
>-|TRBV7-2|TRBD2|TRBJ2-1
TGTGCCAGCAGGACGATCGGACTAGCGGGGGTCTACAATGAGCAGTTCTTC
CASRTIGLAGVYNEQFF
>few|TRBV6-5|TRBD2|TRBJ2-3
TGTGCCAGCAGTTGGACTAGCGGGGGCCCCGGAGGTATAGATACGCAGTATTTT
CASSWTSGGPGGIDTQYF
>-|TRBV3-1|-|TRBJ2-1
TGTGCCAGCAGCCAAGATATTGGGGGATCACGCTACAATGAGCAGTTCTTC
CASSQDIGGSRYNEQFF
>-|TRBV28|TRBD1|TRBJ2-7
TGTGCCAGCAGTGACCGGACAGGGACCTCTGTCTACGAGCAGTACTTC
CASSDRTGTSVYEQYF
>-|TRBV5-5|-|TRBJ1-2
TGTGCCAGCAGCTTGGATCCCTTGAATGGCTATGGCTACACCTTC
CASSLDPLNGYGYTF
>-|TRBV20-1|TRBD2|TRBJ2-5
TGCAGTGCTAGAGCTGGGTTAGCGGGGGGGCCCAGGCAAGAGACCCAGTACTTC
CSARAGLAGGPRQETQYF
>few|TRBV28|TRBD1|TRBJ2-6
TGTGCCAGCAGCCGAAAACCCACGACAGGGGCCGGGGCCAACGTCCTGACTTTC
CASSRKPTTGAGANVLTF
>-|TRBV7-2|-|TRBJ1-6
TGTGCCAGCAGCCACATCCCGGGCCCCTATAATTCACCCCTCCACTTT
CASSHIPGPYNSPLHF
>-|TRBV6-5|-|TRBJ2-5
TGTGCCAGCAGTTGGACAACTGTCAAATCTGAGACCCAGTACTTC
CASSWTTVKSETQYF
>-|TRBV20-1|TRBD1|TRBJ1-6
TGCAGCCGTCCTTTAATACAGGGGGCTAACTCACCCCTCCACTTT
CSRPLIQGANSPLHF
>-|TRBV7-9|TRBD1|TRBJ2-1
TGTGCCAGCAGCCCTAAAGGGACAGGGGTCAATGAGCAGTTCTTC
CASSPKGTGVNEQFF
>-|TRBV12-3/TRBV12-4|-|TRBJ1-6
TGTGCCAGCAGTTTAATCAACGGGTCACCCCTCCACTTT
CASSLINGSPLHF
>many|TRBV12-3/TRBV12-4|-|TRBJ2-3
TGTGCCAGCACCATGGGGGTCGGGACTGGTACGCAGTATTTT
CASTMGVGTGTQYF
>-|TRBV20-1|-|TRBJ2-3
TGCAGTGCTAGAGAGGGAGGTGGGGGAACAGATACGCAGTATTTT
CSAREGGGGTDTQYF
>few|TRBV7-9|-|TRBJ2-7
TGTGCCAGCAGCGAAGACAGTCAGGTCGAGCAGTACTTC
CASSEDSQVEQYF
>few|TRBV6-2/TRBV6-3|-|TRBJ2-3
TGTGCCAGTGCCTCGGAGGGCCTCACAGATACGCAGTATTTT
CASASEGLTDTQYF
>-|TRBV6-1|-|TRBJ2-3
TGTGCCAGCAGTGAACCAGCCGGGTCGGCAGATACGCAGTATTTT
CASSEPAGSADTQYF
>-|TRBV20-1|TRBD2|TRBJ2-1
TGCAGTGCCCCGGGACTAGCGGGGGGGCTTGACAATGAGCAGTTCTTC
CSAPGLAGGLDNEQFF
>once|TRBV9|-|TRBJ2-1
TGTGCCAGCAGCGTAGTGGTGGGAGACAACTACAATGAGCAGTTCTTC
CASSVVVGDNYNEQFF
>-|TRBV28|-|TRBJ1-5
TGTGCCAGCAGTAGGAGTTCTCAGCCCCAGCATTTT
CASSRSSQPQHF
>-|TRBV29-1|-|TRBJ1-1
TGCAGCGTTGGAGTATTGTCGGTTCACACTGAAGCTTTCTTT
CSVGVLSVHTEAFF
>-|TRBV7-9|TRBD1|TRBJ2-7
TGTGCCAGCAGCCTGGATCCGGGACAGGGTTCGACCTACGAGCAGTACTTC
CASSLDPGQGSTYEQYF
>-|TRBV6-5|-|TRBJ2-1
TGTGCCAGCACTACCTCAGGACTATTCTCCTACAATGAGCAGTTCTTC
CASTTSGLFSYNEQFF
>few|TRBV28|-|TRBJ2-5
TGTGCCAGCATCCCTGGGGCAGGGGTGGGAGAGACCCAGTACTTC
CASIPGAGVGETQYF
>once|TRBV3-1|TRBD1|TRBJ2-5
TGTGCCAGCAGCCAATGGGACAGGGTCCAAGAGACCCAGTACTTC
CASSQWDRVQETQYF
>once|TRBV7-2|TRBD2|TRBJ2-5
TGTGCCAGCAGCTTAGCGTCTAGCGGGGGGGCAGAGACCCAGTACTTC
CASSLASSGGAETQYF
>few|TRBV29-1|-|TRBJ2-1
TGCAGCGTTGGGGGTGACACCCTAGAGCAGTTCTTC
CSVGGDTLEQFF
>-|TRBV7-9|TRBD1|TRBJ1-2
TGTGCCAGCAGCATGGGACAGGGAGCTTATGGCTACACCTTC
CASSMGQGAYGYTF
>few|TRBV29-1|-|TRBJ1-2
TGCAGCGTTGGGGGGGCAGGCGCCAACTATGGCTACACCTTC
CSVGGAGANYGYTF
>-|TRBV9|-|TRBJ2-1
TGTGCCAGCAGCGTAGGAGGCAACACTATAGGAAATGAGCAGTTCTTC
CASSVGGNTIGNEQFF
>many|TRBV20-1|TRBD1|TRBJ2-7
TGCAGTGCTACACGGACAGGGGCCTACGAGCAGTACTTC
CSATRTGAYEQYF
>-|TRBV7-2|TRBD2|TRBJ2-3
TGTGCCAGCAGCCGCAACGGGGGGACTAGCGGGGGGGCAAATACGCAGTATTTT
CASSRNGGTSGGANTQYF
>-|TRBV3-1|TRBD2|TRBJ2-7
TGTGCCAGCAGCCAAGTTCCTAGCGGGGACTACGAGCAGTACTTC
CASSQVPSGDYEQYF
>few|TRBV7-9|-|TRBJ2-3
TGTGCCAGCAGCCCCGGAAGGGCGGGCACAGATACGCAGTATTTT
CASSPGRAGTDTQYF